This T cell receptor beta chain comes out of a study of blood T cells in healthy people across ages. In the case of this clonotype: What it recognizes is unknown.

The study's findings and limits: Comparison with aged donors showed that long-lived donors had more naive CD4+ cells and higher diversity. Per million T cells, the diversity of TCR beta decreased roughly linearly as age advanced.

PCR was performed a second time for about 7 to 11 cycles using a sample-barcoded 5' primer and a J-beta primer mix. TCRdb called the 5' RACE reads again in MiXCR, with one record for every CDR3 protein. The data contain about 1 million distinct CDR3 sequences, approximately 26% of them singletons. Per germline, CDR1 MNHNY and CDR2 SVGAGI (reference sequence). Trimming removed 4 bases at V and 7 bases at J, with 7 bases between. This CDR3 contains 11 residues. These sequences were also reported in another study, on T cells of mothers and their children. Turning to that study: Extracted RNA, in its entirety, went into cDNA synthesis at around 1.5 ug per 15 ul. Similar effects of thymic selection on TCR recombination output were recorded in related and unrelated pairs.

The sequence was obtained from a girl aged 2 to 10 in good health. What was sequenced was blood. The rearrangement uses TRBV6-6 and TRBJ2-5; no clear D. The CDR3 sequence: CASSSGMTQYF. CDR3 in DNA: TGTGCCAGCAGTTCTGGGATGACCCAGTACTTC.